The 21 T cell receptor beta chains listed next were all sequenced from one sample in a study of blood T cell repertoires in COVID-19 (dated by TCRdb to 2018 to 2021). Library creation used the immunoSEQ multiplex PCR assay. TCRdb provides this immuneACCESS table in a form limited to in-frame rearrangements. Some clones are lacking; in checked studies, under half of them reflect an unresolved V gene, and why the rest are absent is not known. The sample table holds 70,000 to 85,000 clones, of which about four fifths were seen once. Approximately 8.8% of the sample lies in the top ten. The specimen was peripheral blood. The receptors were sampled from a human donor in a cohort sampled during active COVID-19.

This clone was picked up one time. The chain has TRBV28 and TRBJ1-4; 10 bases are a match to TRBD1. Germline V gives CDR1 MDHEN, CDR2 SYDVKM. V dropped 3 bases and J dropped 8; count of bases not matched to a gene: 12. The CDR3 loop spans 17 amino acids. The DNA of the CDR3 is TGTGCCAGCAGTTTCCTCTTCGTGGGACAGGGGCGGGAAAAACTGTTTTTT. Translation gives CASSFLFVGQGREKLFF.

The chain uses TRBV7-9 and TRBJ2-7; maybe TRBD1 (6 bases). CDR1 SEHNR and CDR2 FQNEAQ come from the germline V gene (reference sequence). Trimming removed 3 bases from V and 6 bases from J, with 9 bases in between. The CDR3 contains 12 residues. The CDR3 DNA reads TGTGCCAGCAGCTTGCAGGGGAGCGAGCAGTACTTC. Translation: CASSLQGSEQYF. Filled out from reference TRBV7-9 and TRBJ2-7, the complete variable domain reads DTGVSQNPRHKITKRGQNVTFRCDPISEHNRLYWYRQTLGQGPEFLTYFQNEAQLEKSRLLSDRFSAERPKGSFSTLEIQRTEQGDSAMYLCASSLQGSEQYFGPGTRLTVT.

CDR3 loop: CASSLTSGGEGSKNIQYF. DNA of the CDR3: TGTGCCAGCAGCTTGACTAGCGGGGGGGAAGGTTCCAAAAACATTCAGTACTTC. The chain carries TRBV7-2 and TRBJ2-4, with 14 positions matching TRBD2. CDR3 length: 18 amino acids. V trimming: 3 bases; J trimming: 2 bases; junction bases outside the gene matches: 6. Germline CDR1 reads SGHTA; CDR2 reads FQGNSA.

CDR3 residues: CASSFRGQGNPGANVLTF. The CDR3 DNA is TGTGCCAGTAGTTTTCGGGGACAGGGGAACCCTGGGGCCAACGTCCTGACTTTC. The chain links TRBV19 to TRBJ2-6; 10 positions match TRBD1. Germline lookup yields CDR1 LNHDA and CDR2 SQIVND (reference sequence). V gave up 5 bases and J gave up 2 bases; unmatched junction bases: 9. The CDR3 is 18 residues long.

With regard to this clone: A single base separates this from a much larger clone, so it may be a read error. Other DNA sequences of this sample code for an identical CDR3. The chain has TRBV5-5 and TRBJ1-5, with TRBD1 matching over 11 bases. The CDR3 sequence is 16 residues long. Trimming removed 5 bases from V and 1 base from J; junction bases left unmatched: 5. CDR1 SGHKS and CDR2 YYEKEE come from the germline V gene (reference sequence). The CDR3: CASRRTGGESNQPQHF. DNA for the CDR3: TGTGCCAGCAGGCGGACAGGGGGCGAGAGCAATCAGCCCCAGCATTTT.

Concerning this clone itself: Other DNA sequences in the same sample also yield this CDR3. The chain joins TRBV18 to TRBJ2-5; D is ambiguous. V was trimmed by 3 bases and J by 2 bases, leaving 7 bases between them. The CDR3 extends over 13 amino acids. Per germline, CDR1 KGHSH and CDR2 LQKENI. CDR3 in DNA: TGTGCCAGCTCACCCGGCAGGCAAGAGACCCAGTACTTC. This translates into CASSPGRQETQYF.

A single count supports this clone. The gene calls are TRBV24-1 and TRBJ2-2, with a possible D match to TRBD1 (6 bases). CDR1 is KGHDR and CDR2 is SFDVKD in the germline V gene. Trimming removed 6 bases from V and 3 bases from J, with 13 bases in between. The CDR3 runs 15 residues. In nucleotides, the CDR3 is TGTGCCACCAGTCCGTTGGGGGCCGACACCGGGGAGCTGTTTTTT. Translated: CATSPLGADTGELFF.

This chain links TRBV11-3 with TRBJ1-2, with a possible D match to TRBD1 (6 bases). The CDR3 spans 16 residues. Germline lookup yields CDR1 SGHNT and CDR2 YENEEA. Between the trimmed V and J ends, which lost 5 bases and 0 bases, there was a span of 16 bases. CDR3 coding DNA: TGTGCCAGCAGCAAAGGTGTACAGGGTCCTAACTATGGCTACACCTTC. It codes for CASSKGVQGPNYGYTF.

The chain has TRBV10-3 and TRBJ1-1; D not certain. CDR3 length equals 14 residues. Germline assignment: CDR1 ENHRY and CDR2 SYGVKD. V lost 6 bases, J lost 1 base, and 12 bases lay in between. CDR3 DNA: TGTGCCATCAGCCAGGCTAGCGGGAACACTGAAGCTTTCTTT. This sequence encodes CAISQASGNTEAFF.

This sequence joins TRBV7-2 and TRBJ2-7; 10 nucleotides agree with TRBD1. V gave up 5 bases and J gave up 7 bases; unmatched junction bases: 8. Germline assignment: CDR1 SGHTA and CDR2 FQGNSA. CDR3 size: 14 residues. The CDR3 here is CASSLRQGAGEQYF. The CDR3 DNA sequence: TGTGCCAGCAGCCTTAGACAGGGGGCGGGGGAGCAGTACTTC.

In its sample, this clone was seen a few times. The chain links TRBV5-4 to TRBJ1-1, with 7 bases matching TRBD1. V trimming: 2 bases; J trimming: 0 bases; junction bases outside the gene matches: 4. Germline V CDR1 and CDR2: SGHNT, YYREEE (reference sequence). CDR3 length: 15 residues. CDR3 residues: CASSLETGLNTEAFF. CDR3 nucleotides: TGTGCCAGCAGCTTAGAGACAGGGCTGAACACTGAAGCTTTCTTT.

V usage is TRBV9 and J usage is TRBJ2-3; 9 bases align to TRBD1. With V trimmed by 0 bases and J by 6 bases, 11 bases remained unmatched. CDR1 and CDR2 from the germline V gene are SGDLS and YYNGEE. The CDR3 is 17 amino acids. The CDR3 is CASSVESDRGPRDTQYF. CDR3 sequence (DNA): TGTGCCAGCAGCGTAGAGTCGGACAGGGGACCCAGGGATACGCAGTATTTT.

The CDR3 DNA sequence: TGTGCCAGCAGTGTGGGCCTACAAGAGACCCAGTACTTC. It yields the protein CASSVGLQETQYF. This rearrangement joins TRBV5-4 to TRBJ2-5; D gene unclear. V was cut by 5 bases and J by 2 bases, with 10 bases left in between. The CDR3 length is 13 residues. Per the germline V gene, CDR1 is SGHNT and CDR2 is YYREEE (reference sequence).

DNA of the CDR3: TGTGCCATCAGGCCAGGGGGCGGGGGTTCCCAAGAGACCCAGTACTTC. Amino acid sequence: CAIRPGGGGSQETQYF. The chain is built from TRBV10-3 and TRBJ2-5; D may be TRBD1 (8 bases). Trimming took 6 bases from V and 1 from J, leaving 18 bases between them. The V gene's germline CDR1 is ENHRY and CDR2 SYGVKD. The CDR3 has 16 amino acids.

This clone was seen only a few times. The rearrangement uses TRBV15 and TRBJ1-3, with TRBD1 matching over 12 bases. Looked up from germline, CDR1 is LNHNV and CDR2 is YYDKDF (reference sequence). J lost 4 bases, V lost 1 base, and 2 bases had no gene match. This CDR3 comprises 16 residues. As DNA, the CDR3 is TGTGCCACCAGCAGAGGTGGGACAGGGGGCGGAAACACCATATATTTT. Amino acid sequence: CATSRGGTGGGNTIYF.

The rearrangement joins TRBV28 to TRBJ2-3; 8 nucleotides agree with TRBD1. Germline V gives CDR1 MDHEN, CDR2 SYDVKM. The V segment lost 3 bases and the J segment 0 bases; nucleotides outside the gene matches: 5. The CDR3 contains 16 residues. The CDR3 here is CASSFRTGISTDTQYF. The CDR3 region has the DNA TGTGCCAGCAGTTTTAGGACAGGGATTAGCACAGATACGCAGTATTTT.

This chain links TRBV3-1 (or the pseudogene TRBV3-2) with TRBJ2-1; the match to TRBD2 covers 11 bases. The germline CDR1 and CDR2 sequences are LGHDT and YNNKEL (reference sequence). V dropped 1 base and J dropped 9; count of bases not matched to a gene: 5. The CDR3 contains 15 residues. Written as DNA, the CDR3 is TGTGCCAGCAGCCAAGTAGGAGGACTAGCGGGTGAGCAGTTCTTC. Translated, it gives CASSQVGGLAGEQFF.

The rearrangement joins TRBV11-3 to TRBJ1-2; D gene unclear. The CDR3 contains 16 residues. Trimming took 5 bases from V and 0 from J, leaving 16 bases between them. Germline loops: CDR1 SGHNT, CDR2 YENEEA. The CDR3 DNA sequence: TGTGCCAGCAGCGCCGGGTCATCTCAAGCTAACTATGGCTACACCTTC. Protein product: CASSAGSSQANYGYTF.

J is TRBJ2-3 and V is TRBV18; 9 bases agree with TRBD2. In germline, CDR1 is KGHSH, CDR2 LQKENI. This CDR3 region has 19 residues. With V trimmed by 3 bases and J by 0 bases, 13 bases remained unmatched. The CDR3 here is CASSPGLVRAGGSTDTQYF. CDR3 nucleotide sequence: TGTGCCAGCTCACCGGGCTTGGTTCGAGCGGGGGGAAGCACAGATACGCAGTATTTT. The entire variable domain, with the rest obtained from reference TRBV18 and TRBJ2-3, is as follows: NAGVMQNPRHLVRRRGQEARLRCSPMKGHSHVYWYRQLPEEGLKFMVYLQKENIIDESGMPKERFSAEFPKEGPSILRIQQVVRGDSAAYFCASSPGLVRAGGSTDTQYFGPGTRLTVL.

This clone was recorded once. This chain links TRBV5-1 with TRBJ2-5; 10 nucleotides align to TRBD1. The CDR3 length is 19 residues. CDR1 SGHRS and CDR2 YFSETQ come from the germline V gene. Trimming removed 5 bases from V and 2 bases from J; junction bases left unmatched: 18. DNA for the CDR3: TGCGCCAGCAGTCCCGGGACAGGGGCCGCAGGGCTTCAGCAAGAGACCCAGTACTTC. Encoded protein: CASSPGTGAAGLQQETQYF.

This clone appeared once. The CDR3 protein is CASSLKGKDSYEQYF. The CDR3 nucleotides are TGTGCCAGCAGCCTAAAGGGGAAAGACTCCTACGAGCAGTACTTC. This rearrangement joins TRBV21-1 to TRBJ2-7; no DNA check was done on the table's D call, TRBD1. TRBV21-1 is a recognized pseudogene. The CDR3 has 15 amino acids.